These T cell receptor beta chains were read from a single sample in a study of response to subunit inactivated influenza vaccine. TCRdb processed the RT-PCR reads anew with MiXCR; each CDR3 protein has one entry. The data contain hundreds of thousands of distinct CDR3 sequences, around 14% of them singletons. Sample: PBMCs from blood, taken 11 to 12 days after vaccination. These receptor sequences come from a man between 50 and 59 years old who received an inactivated influenza vaccine. Each CDR3 is given with its conserved first and last residue. Fields, in order: clone size, V gene, J gene, D gene, CDR3 DNA, CDR3 protein. D genes are given only for firm matches. Size is stated for part of the rows, as once, few or many counts, or as a class when the clone is expanded.

size: few; V: TRBV6-5; J: TRBJ1-4; D: .; DNA: TGTGCCAGCAGTTACGACGGTGCAACTAATGAAAAACTGTTTTTT; CDR3: CASSYDGATNEKLFF
size: .; V: TRBV9; J: TRBJ2-2; D: .; DNA: TGTGCCAGCAGCGTAGATAGGGTAGTCGGGGAGCTGTTTTTT; CDR3: CASSVDRVVGELFF
size: .; V: TRBV6-5; J: TRBJ2-5; D: .; DNA: TGTGCCAGCAGTTACGGGAGTGCCTTGACTGAGACCCAGTACTTC; CDR3: CASSYGSALTETQYF
size: .; V: TRBV11-2; J: TRBJ2-1; D: TRBD2; DNA: TGTGCCAGCAGCCCGCGACTAGCGGAGACGGCTGAGCAGTTCTTC; CDR3: CASSPRLAETAEQFF
size: many; V: TRBV5-1; J: TRBJ2-7; D: .; DNA: TGCGCCAGCAGGAGAGAGTACGAGCAGTACTTC; CDR3: CASRREYEQYF
size: .; V: TRBV15; J: TRBJ2-3; D: .; DNA: TGTGCCACCAGCAGAGATATGGGAGCGACAGATACGCAGTATTTT; CDR3: CATSRDMGATDTQYF
size: few; V: TRBV15; J: TRBJ2-2; D: .; DNA: TGTGCCACCAGCAGAGAGTTAGGGGAGCTGTTTTTT; CDR3: CATSRELGELFF
size: .; V: TRBV6-1; J: TRBJ1-4; D: .; DNA: TGTGCCACCGGGCGGGATCCCGGCGCGTCTAATGAAAAACTGTTTTTT; CDR3: CATGRDPGASNEKLFF
size: .; V: TRBV5-1; J: TRBJ2-3; D: .; DNA: TGCGCCAGCAGCTTGGCGGGAGTCATCGATACGCAGTATTTT; CDR3: CASSLAGVIDTQYF
size: .; V: TRBV12-3/TRBV12-4; J: TRBJ1-2; D: TRBD1; DNA: TGTGCCAGCAGTCCAGGGGACAGGGCCAACTATGGCTACACCTTC; CDR3: CASSPGDRANYGYTF
size: few; V: TRBV4-2; J: TRBJ2-7; D: TRBD1; DNA: TGTGCCAGCAGACAGGGGAACGAGCAGTACTTC; CDR3: CASRQGNEQYF
size: few; V: TRBV7-2; J: TRBJ2-7; D: .; DNA: TGTGCCAGCAGCTCTATGACGCTCTCCTACGAGCAGTACTTC; CDR3: CASSSMTLSYEQYF
size: few; V: TRBV3-1; J: TRBJ2-5; D: .; DNA: TGTGCCAGCAGCCAAAAAGCAGGGGCTATTCAAGAGACCCAGTACTTC; CDR3: CASSQKAGAIQETQYF
size: many; V: TRBV29-1; J: TRBJ2-5; D: .; DNA: TGCAGCCTGACCGGCAGGATGAAAAAAGAGACCCAGTACTTC; CDR3: CSLTGRMKKETQYF
size: .; V: TRBV12-3/TRBV12-4; J: TRBJ2-7; D: .; DNA: TGTGCCAGCAGTCCAAAGACCGGGACCGGACGCTACGAGCAGTACTTC; CDR3: CASSPKTGTGRYEQYF
size: few; V: TRBV5-1; J: TRBJ2-7; D: TRBD1; DNA: TGCGCCAGCAGCATACCGGGACAGGGTATCAGCTACGAGCAGTACTTC; CDR3: CASSIPGQGISYEQYF
size: many; V: TRBV6-7; J: TRBJ2-5; D: .; DNA: TGTGCCAGCAGTTACCCCCAAGACAGGCGGCAAGAGACCCAGTACTTC; CDR3: CASSYPQDRRQETQYF
size: .; V: TRBV5-1; J: TRBJ2-7; D: .; DNA: TGCGCCAGCAGCTACGATCAGGGGGAGCAGTACTTC; CDR3: CASSYDQGEQYF
size: few; V: TRBV6-5; J: TRBJ1-1; D: .; DNA: TGTGCCAGCAGTTACTCGTGGCCACAGGGGAACACTGAAGCTTTCTTT; CDR3: CASSYSWPQGNTEAFF
size: .; V: TRBV20-1; J: TRBJ1-6; D: .; DNA: TGCAGTGCCAGGAAGGCAAACGATAATTCACCCCTCCACTTT; CDR3: CSARKANDNSPLHF
size: few; V: TRBV5-5; J: TRBJ2-7; D: TRBD1; DNA: TGTGCCAGCAGCTTGGTGTGGGTTGACAGGGTAAGCTCCTACGAGCAGTACTTC; CDR3: CASSLVWVDRVSSYEQYF
size: few; V: TRBV7-8; J: TRBJ2-6; D: .; DNA: TGTGCCACCGCGTACGGGGCCAACGTCCTGACTTTC; CDR3: CATAYGANVLTF
size: .; V: TRBV20-1; J: TRBJ2-1; D: .; DNA: TGCAGTGCTAGAGAACGGAGCGGACCGAGCGATGAGCAGTTCTTC; CDR3: CSARERSGPSDEQFF
size: few; V: TRBV12-3/TRBV12-4; J: TRBJ1-4; D: .; DNA: TGTGCCAGCAGCCCATCAAGGGTTGAAAAACTGTTTTTT; CDR3: CASSPSRVEKLFF
size: many; V: TRBV12-3/TRBV12-4; J: TRBJ1-5; D: .; DNA: TGTGCCAGCAGTTTGTCCGGGTTCAGCAATCAGCCCCAGCATTTT; CDR3: CASSLSGFSNQPQHF
size: .; V: TRBV20-1; J: TRBJ1-6; D: .; DNA: TGCAGTGCTAGGTTCAGGCATAATTCACCCCTCCACTTT; CDR3: CSARFRHNSPLHF
size: .; V: TRBV20-1; J: TRBJ1-5; D: .; DNA: TGCAGTGCTAGAGGCACAGAGGGGTATCAGCCCCAGCATTTT; CDR3: CSARGTEGYQPQHF
size: many; V: TRBV12-3/TRBV12-4; J: TRBJ1-5; D: .; DNA: TGTGCCAGCAGTTTAAACAGCCGCCAGCATTTT; CDR3: CASSLNSRQHF
size: many; V: TRBV5-6; J: TRBJ1-3; D: .; DNA: TGTGCCAGCAGTCCGAGCTCTGGAAACACCATATATTTT; CDR3: CASSPSSGNTIYF
size: few; V: TRBV12-3/TRBV12-4; J: TRBJ2-5; D: .; DNA: TGTGCCAGCAGTCGGATGGGGGCCTTACAAGAGACCCAGTACTTC; CDR3: CASSRMGALQETQYF
size: .; V: TRBV4-2; J: TRBJ2-7; D: TRBD2; DNA: TGTGCCAGCAGCCAAGATCTTCGGCGGGAGCTGTACGAGCAGTACTTC; CDR3: CASSQDLRRELYEQYF
size: .; V: TRBV7-8; J: TRBJ2-2; D: .; DNA: TGTGCCAGCAGCCGTCTAGCGAACACCGGGGAGCTGTTTTTT; CDR3: CASSRLANTGELFF
size: few; V: TRBV11-2; J: TRBJ1-2; D: TRBD1; DNA: TGTGCCAGCAGCGCGCCTGTTAGGGCCCGGGACAGCAAATTTGGCTACACCTTC; CDR3: CASSAPVRARDSKFGYTF
size: .; V: TRBV5-1; J: TRBJ2-5; D: .; DNA: TGCGCCAGCAGCTTCAGACTAAAGAAAGAGACCCAGTACTTC; CDR3: CASSFRLKKETQYF
size: many; V: TRBV29-1; J: TRBJ2-3; D: .; DNA: TGCAGCGTGTCGTTGGATACGCAGTATTTT; CDR3: CSVSLDTQYF
size: few; V: TRBV20-1; J: TRBJ2-5; D: TRBD1; DNA: TGCAGTGCTATTCGGACAGGGAAAGGGGAGACCCAGTACTTC; CDR3: CSAIRTGKGETQYF
size: .; V: TRBV4-2; J: TRBJ2-4; D: .; DNA: TGTGCCAGAAGCCAGGTCCCGGGACTTAGGGATGACATTCAGTACTTC; CDR3: CARSQVPGLRDDIQYF
size: many; V: TRBV4-3; J: TRBJ1-1; D: TRBD1; DNA: TGTGCCAGCAGCCCCGGGACAGGGTTGAACACTGAAGCTTTCTTT; CDR3: CASSPGTGLNTEAFF
size: few; V: TRBV15; J: TRBJ2-2; D: .; DNA: TGTGCCACCAGCAGAGGAGGGGGACCCACCGGGGAGCTGTTTTTT; CDR3: CATSRGGGPTGELFF
size: many; V: TRBV5-6; J: TRBJ1-1; D: TRBD1; DNA: TGTGCCAGCAGCCTATTCGCAGGGACAGGGTGGACCACTGAAGCTTTCTTT; CDR3: CASSLFAGTGWTTEAFF
size: .; V: TRBV9; J: TRBJ2-1; D: TRBD2; DNA: TGTGCCAGCAGCGTAGCTAGCGGGTGGGTCAATGAGCAGTTCTTC; CDR3: CASSVASGWVNEQFF
size: few; V: TRBV10-3; J: TRBJ2-1; D: TRBD2; DNA: TGTGCCACCAGCGGGAGCCTGTACAATGAGCAGTTCTTC; CDR3: CATSGSLYNEQFF
size: few; V: TRBV6-1; J: TRBJ2-7; D: .; DNA: TGTGCCAGCAGGAGACAGGGAGGGTACGAGCAGTACTTC; CDR3: CASRRQGGYEQYF
size: few; V: TRBV10-3; J: TRBJ2-7; D: TRBD1; DNA: TGTGCCATCTCGGGTTCGGGACAGGGGTACGAGCAGTACTTC; CDR3: CAISGSGQGYEQYF
size: .; V: TRBV7-6; J: TRBJ1-1; D: TRBD1; DNA: TGTGCCAGCAGCGCTAGCTACAGGGGGCAGAGGACTGAAGCTTTCTTT; CDR3: CASSASYRGQRTEAFF
size: few; V: TRBV7-9; J: TRBJ2-2; D: .; DNA: TGTGCCACCCCCCTAGCGACCGGGGAGCTGTTTTTT; CDR3: CATPLATGELFF
size: .; V: TRBV6-2/TRBV6-3; J: TRBJ2-1; D: TRBD1; DNA: TGTGCCAGCACTAAGGACAGGGGATTGGGGATTACAAGTGAGCAGTTCTTC; CDR3: CASTKDRGLGITSEQFF
size: many; V: TRBV3-1; J: TRBJ2-1; D: TRBD2; DNA: TGTGCCAGCAGCAGGACTAGCGGTTCCTACAATGAGCAGTTCTTC; CDR3: CASSRTSGSYNEQFF